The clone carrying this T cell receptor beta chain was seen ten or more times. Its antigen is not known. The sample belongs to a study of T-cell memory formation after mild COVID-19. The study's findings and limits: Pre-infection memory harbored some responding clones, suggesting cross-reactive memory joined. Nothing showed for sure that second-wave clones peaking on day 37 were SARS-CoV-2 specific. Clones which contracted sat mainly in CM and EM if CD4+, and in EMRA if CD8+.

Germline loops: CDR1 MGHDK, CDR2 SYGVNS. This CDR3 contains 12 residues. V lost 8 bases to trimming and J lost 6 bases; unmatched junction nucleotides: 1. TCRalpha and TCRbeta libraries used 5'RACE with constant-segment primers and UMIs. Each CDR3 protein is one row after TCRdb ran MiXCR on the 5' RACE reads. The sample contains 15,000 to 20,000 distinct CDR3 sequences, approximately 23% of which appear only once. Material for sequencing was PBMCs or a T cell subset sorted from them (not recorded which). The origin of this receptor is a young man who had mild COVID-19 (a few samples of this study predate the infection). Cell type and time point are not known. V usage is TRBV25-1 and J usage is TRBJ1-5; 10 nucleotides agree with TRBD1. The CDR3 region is CASGQGGQPQHF. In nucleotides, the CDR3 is TGTGCCAGCGGACAGGGGGGTCAGCCCCAGCATTTT.